The present T cell receptor beta chain was sequenced within a study of T cell responses to AZD1222 COVID-19 vaccine. Some clones are missing from TCRdb's copy, which holds only in-frame ones; the method was immunoSEQ multiplex PCR. In the table there are approximately 110,000 clones, 70% to 90% of which are singletons. The V gene lost 1 base and the J gene lost 5 bases, with 9 bases spanning the gap. The CDR3 is 13 amino acids. The germline CDR1 and CDR2 sequences are SGHRS and YFSETQ. This sequence joins TRBV5-1 and TRBJ2-5; D gene ambiguous. The sample consisted of peripheral blood, taken 28 days after the second AZD1222 dose. The sequence was collected from an adult who received the AZD1222 COVID-19 vaccine. The CDR3 DNA is TGCGCCAGCAGCTTGCACGGGTTGGAGACCCAGTACTTC. It encodes CASSLHGLETQYF.